This T cell receptor beta chain appears in the sequencing data of a study of blood T cell repertoires in COVID-19 (dated by TCRdb to the early 2020s). Context from the whole study: Samples covering the acute and convalescent phases of COVID-19 were provided by collaborators in the United States, Italy and Spain. The prospective study material was composed of cDNA or gDNA derived from T cells, B-cell-depleted T cells, or PBMCs. Subjects who had been exposed to COVID-19, were actively infected with it, or had recovered from it provided the deeply sampled blood TCRbeta repertoires that made up the dataset. The repertoires were released in a freely available public database intended as a resource for research on the immune response to SARS-CoV-2. Samples were obtained from the ongoing ImmuneRACE study (first 160 participants) and from some 1,200 subjects provided by 6 global collaborators. The sample metadata nearly always contained a de-identified subject ID, COVID-19 status, age in years and sex. Where available, HLA class I and class II types were obtained from metadata supplied by the sample provider rather than from assay-based typing. The study at large found these results: How much clinical and demographic metadata was included differed by source and by participant, and the metadata was provided uncurated.

Each collaborating institution followed its own protocols to collect whole blood in K2EDTA tubes. For TCRbeta analysis, collaborator samples were shipped as frozen whole blood, as isolated PBMCs, or as DNA extracted from either sample type. Comments on this clone: This clone's antigen is unknown. No per-base quality is available; no much larger clone lies one base away.

CDR1 and CDR2 (MDHEN, SYDVKM) derive from the germline V gene. Cut back by 7 bases and 0 bases, the V and J ends lie 12 bases apart. The cysteine opens and the phenylalanine closes a CDR3 of 15 amino acids. Only CDR3 DNA remains: 45 bases, in frame from the first base. The immunoSEQ Assay, a bias-controlled multiplex PCR, was used to amplify TCRbeta CDR3 regions from genomic DNA. Regarding the original processing steps: The number of nucleated cells in each sample was estimated by amplification of reference gene primers within the assay. Sequence reads were collapsed and filtered to measure the absolute abundance of every unique TCRbeta CDR3 rearrangement. For each sample, productive Simpson clonality was calculated by taking the square root of Simpson's diversity index across productive rearrangements. TCRdb took this table from immuneACCESS and kept in-frame rearrangements with V and J called. Such tables lack part of the clones; where checked against another copy, unresolved V genes explain under half of the gap, and the rest is unexplained. V and J calls and clone size come straight from that table; D and trimming were deduced from the DNA. Present in this sample are nearly 200,000 clones, roughly 81% of which were seen just once. The ten largest clonotypes hold 4.5% to 5.5% of the sample.

Sequenced input: peripheral blood. This sequence was found in an older woman with active or convalescent COVID-19. The rearrangement joined TRBV28 to TRBJ1-4; the D region possibly corresponds to TRBD1 (5 bases align). At the DNA level, the sequence is TGTGCCAGCAAAGGACAATGGGCAACTAATGAAAAACTGTTTTTT. Its protein reads: CASKGQWATNEKLFF.